This is a list of T cell receptor beta chains from one sample in a study of response to subunit inactivated influenza vaccine. TCRdb redid the calling of the RT-PCR reads with MiXCR, one entry per CDR3 protein. The sample records over 400,000 distinct CDR3 sequences, 10% to 15% being singletons. Sequencing was performed on PBMCs from blood, taken roughly 45 days after vaccination. These receptors originate from a man aged 50-59 years who received an inactivated influenza vaccine. Each CDR3 is given with its conserved first and last residue. D genes are given only for firm matches. The listing skips clone size in some rows; elsewhere it reads once, few, many or a size class.

TRBJ2-4 TRBV5-1 TRBD2 NA CASSLAGGASKNIQYF TGCGCCAGCAGCTTGGCCGGGGGGGCGTCCAAAAACATTCAGTACTTC
TRBJ2-1 TRBV18 NA NA CASSPPNNEQFF TGTGCCAGCTCACCACCGAACAATGAGCAGTTCTTC
TRBJ2-7 TRBV7-2 TRBD1 NA CASNPTGTAYEQYF TGTGCCAGCAACCCTACCGGGACAGCCTACGAGCAGTACTTC
TRBJ2-4 TRBV11-2 TRBD2 few CASSESGGDNIQYF TGTGCCAGCAGCGAAAGCGGGGGCGATAACATTCAGTACTTC
TRBJ2-7 TRBV5-6 TRBD1 many CASSLLIDRGLQEQYF TGTGCCAGCAGCTTGTTGATCGACAGGGGGCTTCAAGAGCAGTACTTC
TRBJ2-5 TRBV5-1 NA NA CASSIGTFQETQYF TGCGCCAGCAGCATAGGGACATTCCAAGAGACCCAGTACTTC
TRBJ2-5 TRBV12-3/TRBV12-4 TRBD2 NA CASSSRLAGQETQYF TGTGCCAGCAGTTCACGACTAGCGGGACAAGAGACCCAGTACTTC
TRBJ2-2 TRBV7-9 NA few CASSPLYGAGDTGELFF TGTGCCAGCAGCCCCCTCTATGGGGCAGGGGACACCGGGGAGCTGTTTTTT
TRBJ2-5 TRBV6-2/TRBV6-3 TRBD1 NA CASSRDRGTQYF TGTGCCAGCAGTAGGGACAGAGGGACCCAGTACTTC
TRBJ2-2 TRBV7-2 NA many CASSLAVGRVMTGELFF TGTGCCAGCAGCTTAGCGGTTGGCAGAGTCATGACCGGGGAGCTGTTTTTT
TRBJ2-3 TRBV20-1 NA few CSAQPGSTLTDTQYF TGCAGTGCCCAGCCCGGGTCCACCCTCACAGATACGCAGTATTTT
TRBJ1-1 TRBV7-3 NA few CASSLNSLGTEAFF TGTGCCAGCAGCTTAAACTCTCTGGGCACCGAAGCTTTCTTT
TRBJ1-1 TRBV6-1 TRBD1 NA CAVQGGPGVPEAFF TGTGCCGTTCAGGGGGGGCCAGGGGTCCCTGAAGCTTTCTTT
TRBJ2-7 TRBV7-6 NA few CASSSPAEGTDEQYF TGTGCCAGCAGCTCTCCTGCGGAGGGTACCGACGAGCAGTACTTC
TRBJ2-3 TRBV9 TRBD2 NA CASSVGWRGGASTDTQYF TGTGCCAGCAGCGTGGGATGGCGGGGGGGCGCAAGCACAGATACGCAGTATTTT
TRBJ1-5 TRBV2 NA NA CASKGLGNQPQHF TGTGCCAGTAAGGGACTGGGGAATCAGCCCCAGCATTTT
TRBJ2-7 TRBV6-1 TRBD2 NA CASRDLPSGNSYEQYF TGTGCCAGCAGGGACCTCCCTAGCGGTAACTCCTACGAGCAGTACTTC
TRBJ2-7 TRBV20-1 TRBD1 NA CSAEGTGAYEQYF TGCAGTGCCGAGGGGACAGGGGCCTACGAGCAGTACTTC
TRBJ2-2 TRBV12-3/TRBV12-4 NA many CASSLRQANTGELFF TGTGCCAGCAGTTTGAGGCAGGCAAACACCGGGGAGCTGTTTTTT
TRBJ1-1 TRBV5-1 NA many CASSLGTGANTEAFF TGCGCCAGCAGCTTGGGGACCGGGGCGAACACTGAAGCTTTCTTT
TRBJ2-1 TRBV5-6 TRBD2 NA CASSLWGGSSYNEQFF TGTGCCAGCAGCTTGTGGGGGGGGAGCTCCTACAATGAGCAGTTCTTC
TRBJ1-1 TRBV7-9 TRBD1 few CASSSQGAEAFF TGTGCCAGCAGCTCCCAGGGGGCGGAAGCTTTCTTT
TRBJ2-5 TRBV6-1 TRBD2 once CASSRPLLADQETQYF TGTGCCAGCAGTCGACCCCTACTAGCGGACCAAGAGACCCAGTACTTC
TRBJ2-2 TRBV5-1 NA few CASSLEVQGTGELFF TGCGCCAGCAGCTTGGAGGTCCAAGGGACCGGGGAGCTGTTTTTT
TRBJ2-3 TRBV7-9 NA NA CASRGGGSTDTQYF TGTGCCAGCAGGGGCGGGGGCAGCACAGATACGCAGTATTTT
TRBJ2-7 TRBV7-2 NA many CASSPQTGPYEQYF TGTGCCAGCAGCCCCCAGACGGGACCCTACGAGCAGTACTTC
TRBJ1-5 TRBV5-5 NA NA CASSLALRQPQHF TGTGCCAGCAGCTTAGCGCTTCGTCAGCCCCAGCATTTT
TRBJ2-7 TRBV29-1 NA many CSVESGSGFEQYF TGCAGCGTTGAATCTGGGTCGGGTTTCGAGCAGTACTTC
TRBJ1-5 TRBV12-3/TRBV12-4 NA few CASSSLMGGQPQHF TGTGCCAGCAGTTCTTTAATGGGTGGGCAGCCCCAGCATTTT
TRBJ2-5 TRBV6-6 NA few CASGGVTGSRYF TGTGCCAGCGGAGGGGTTACAGGTTCGAGGTACTTC
TRBJ1-1 TRBV20-1 TRBD1 NA CSARERGQYLEAFF TGCAGTGCTAGAGAACGGGGACAGTACCTTGAAGCTTTCTTT
TRBJ2-1 TRBV7-2 TRBD2 NA CASSLVASGTSSYNEQFF TGTGCCAGCAGCTTAGTCGCTAGCGGGACGAGCTCCTACAATGAGCAGTTCTTC
TRBJ2-1 TRBV5-1 TRBD1 NA CASSHKPGTGTNEQFF TGCGCCAGCAGTCATAAACCCGGGACAGGGACAAATGAGCAGTTCTTC
TRBJ2-1 TRBV12-3/TRBV12-4 TRBD1 NA CASSARDRGPNEQFF TGTGCCAGCAGTGCCCGGGACAGGGGTCCCAATGAGCAGTTCTTC
TRBJ1-2 TRBV12-3/TRBV12-4 NA NA CASREQGGYGYTF TGTGCCAGCAGGGAACAGGGAGGCTATGGCTACACCTTC
TRBJ2-7 TRBV29-1 NA few CSVEAVGESSYEQYF TGCAGCGTTGAAGCCGTAGGAGAGAGCTCCTACGAGCAGTACTTC
TRBJ1-1 TRBV6-2/TRBV6-3 TRBD1 NA CASSYDDRGRTEAFF TGTGCCAGCAGTTACGACGACAGGGGGAGAACTGAAGCTTTCTTT
TRBJ1-1 TRBV3-1 NA NA CASSQVLTGHREAFF TGTGCCAGCAGCCAAGTTTTAACGGGACACCGTGAAGCTTTCTTT
TRBJ1-2 TRBV5-1 TRBD1 NA CASSSQGGVSYGYTF TGCGCCAGCAGCTCGCAGGGGGGGGTCAGCTATGGCTACACCTTC
TRBJ2-5 TRBV20-1 NA NA CSVYWQAEETQYF TGCAGTGTCTATTGGCAAGCCGAAGAGACCCAGTACTTC
TRBJ1-1 TRBV25-1 NA many CASSEGGGTLNTEAFF TGTGCCAGCAGTGAGGGTGGGGGTACCCTAAACACTGAAGCTTTCTTT
TRBJ2-2 TRBV28 TRBD1 many CASSKMTGLSGELFF TGTGCCAGCAGCAAGATGACAGGGTTGTCCGGGGAGCTGTTTTTT
TRBJ2-5 TRBV6-2/TRBV6-3 NA NA CASSPENQETQYF TGTGCCAGCAGCCCGGAGAACCAAGAGACCCAGTACTTC
TRBJ2-1 TRBV6-2/TRBV6-3 TRBD1 many CASSQGAEQFF TGTGCCAGCAGTCAGGGGGCTGAGCAGTTCTTC
TRBJ1-2 TRBV20-1 TRBD1 few CSAPGGPSDRGNYGYTF TGCAGTGCGCCGGGGGGCCCGTCTGACAGGGGAAACTATGGCTACACCTTC
TRBJ2-3 TRBV2 NA NA CASRLTGASTDTQYF TGTGCCAGCAGACTAACAGGAGCTAGCACAGATACGCAGTATTTT
TRBJ2-1 TRBV6-5 NA many CASSYGQGVFYNEQFF TGTGCCAGCAGTTACGGTCAGGGAGTTTTCTACAATGAGCAGTTCTTC
TRBJ2-3 TRBV4-2 NA many CASSQELRSTDTQYF TGTGCCAGCAGCCAAGAATTGCGGTCCACAGATACGCAGTATTTT